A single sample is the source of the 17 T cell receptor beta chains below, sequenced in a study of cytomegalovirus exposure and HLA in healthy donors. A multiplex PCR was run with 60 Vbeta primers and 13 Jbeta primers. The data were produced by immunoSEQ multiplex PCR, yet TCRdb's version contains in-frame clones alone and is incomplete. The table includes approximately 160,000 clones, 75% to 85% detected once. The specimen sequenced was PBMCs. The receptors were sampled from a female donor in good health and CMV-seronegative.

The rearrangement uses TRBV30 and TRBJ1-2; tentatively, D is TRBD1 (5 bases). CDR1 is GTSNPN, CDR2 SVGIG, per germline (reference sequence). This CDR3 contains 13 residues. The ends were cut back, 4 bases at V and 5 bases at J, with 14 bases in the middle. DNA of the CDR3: TGTGCCTGGACCCCAGGGCGGGGGTATGGCTACACCTTC. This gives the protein CAWTPGRGYGYTF.

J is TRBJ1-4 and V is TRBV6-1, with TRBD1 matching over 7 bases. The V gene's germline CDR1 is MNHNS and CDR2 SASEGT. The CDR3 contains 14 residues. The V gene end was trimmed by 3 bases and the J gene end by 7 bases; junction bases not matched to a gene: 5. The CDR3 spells CASSDGQVAEKLFF. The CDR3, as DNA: TGTGCCAGCAGTGATGGACAGGTGGCTGAAAAACTGTTTTTT.

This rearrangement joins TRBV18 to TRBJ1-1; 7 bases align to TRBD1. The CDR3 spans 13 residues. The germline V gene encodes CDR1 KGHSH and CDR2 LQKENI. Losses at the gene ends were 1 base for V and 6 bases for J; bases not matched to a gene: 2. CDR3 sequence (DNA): TGTGCCAGCTCACCACGACAGGGCCCTGAAGCTTTCTTT. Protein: CASSPRQGPEAFF.

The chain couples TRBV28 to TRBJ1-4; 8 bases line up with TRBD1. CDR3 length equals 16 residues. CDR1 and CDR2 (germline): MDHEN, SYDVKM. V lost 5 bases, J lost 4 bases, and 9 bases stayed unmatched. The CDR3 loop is CASSQDGGQVNEKLFF. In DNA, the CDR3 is TGTGCCAGCAGTCAAGACGGGGGACAGGTTAATGAAAAACTGTTTTTT.

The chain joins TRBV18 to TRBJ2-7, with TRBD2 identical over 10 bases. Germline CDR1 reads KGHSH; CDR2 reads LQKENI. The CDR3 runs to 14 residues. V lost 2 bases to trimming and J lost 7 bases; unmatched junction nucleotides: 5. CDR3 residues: CASSPWTSGREQYF. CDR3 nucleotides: TGTGCCAGCTCACCATGGACTAGCGGTCGAGAGCAGTACTTC.

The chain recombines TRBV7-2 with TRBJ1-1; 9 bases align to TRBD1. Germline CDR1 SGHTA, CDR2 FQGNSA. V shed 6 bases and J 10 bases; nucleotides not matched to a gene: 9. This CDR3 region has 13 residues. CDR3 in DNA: TGTGCCAGCAGTCAAGCTCCGGGACAGGGAGCTTTCTTT. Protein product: CASSQAPGQGAFF.

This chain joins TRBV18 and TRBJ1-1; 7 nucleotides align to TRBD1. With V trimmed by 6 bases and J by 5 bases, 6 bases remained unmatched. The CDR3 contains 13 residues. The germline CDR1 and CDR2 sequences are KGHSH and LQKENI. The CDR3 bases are TGTGCCAGCTCCGTGGGACAGCTAACTGAAGCTTTCTTT. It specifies CASSVGQLTEAFF.

The CDR3 sequence: CASSLALSSGGSYEQYF. Written as DNA, the CDR3 is TGTGCCAGCAGCTTAGCGCTAAGTAGCGGGGGCTCCTACGAGCAGTACTTC. The chain combines TRBV7-2 with TRBJ2-7; 9 bases fit TRBD2. CDR1 and CDR2 (germline): SGHTA, FQGNSA. This CDR3 region has 17 residues. V shed 0 bases and J 0 bases; nucleotides not matched to a gene: 6.

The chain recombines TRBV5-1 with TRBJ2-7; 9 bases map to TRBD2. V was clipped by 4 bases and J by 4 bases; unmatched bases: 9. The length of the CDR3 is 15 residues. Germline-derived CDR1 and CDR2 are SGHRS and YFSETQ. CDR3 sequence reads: CASSLGGTSRYEQYF. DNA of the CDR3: TGCGCCAGCAGCCTGGGGGGGACTAGCAGATACGAGCAGTACTTC.

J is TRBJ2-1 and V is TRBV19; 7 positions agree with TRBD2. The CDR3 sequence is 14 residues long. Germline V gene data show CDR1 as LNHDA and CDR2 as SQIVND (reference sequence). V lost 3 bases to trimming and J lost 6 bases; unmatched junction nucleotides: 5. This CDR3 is CASSISGGGNEQFF. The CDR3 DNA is TGTGCCAGTAGTATCTCGGGAGGAGGCAATGAGCAGTTCTTC.

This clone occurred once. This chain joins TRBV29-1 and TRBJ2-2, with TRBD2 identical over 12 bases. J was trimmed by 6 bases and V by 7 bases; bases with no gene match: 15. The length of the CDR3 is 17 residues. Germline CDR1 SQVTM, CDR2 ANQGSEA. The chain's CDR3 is CSARPLLTSGSAGELFF. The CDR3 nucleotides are TGCAGCGCCCGTCCCCTGTTGACTAGCGGGAGTGCCGGGGAGCTGTTTTTT.

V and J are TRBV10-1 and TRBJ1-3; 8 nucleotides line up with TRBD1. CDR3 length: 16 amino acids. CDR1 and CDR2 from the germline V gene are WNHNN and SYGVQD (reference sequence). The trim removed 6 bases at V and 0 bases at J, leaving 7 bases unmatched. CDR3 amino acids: CASRGQAPGSGNTIYF. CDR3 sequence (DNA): TGCGCCAGCAGGGGACAGGCCCCAGGCTCTGGAAACACCATATATTTT.

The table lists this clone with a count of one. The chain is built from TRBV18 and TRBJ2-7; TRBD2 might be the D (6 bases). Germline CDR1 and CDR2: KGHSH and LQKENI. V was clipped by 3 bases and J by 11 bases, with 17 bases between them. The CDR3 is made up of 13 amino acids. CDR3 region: CASSPGLYEREYF. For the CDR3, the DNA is TGTGCCAGCTCACCGGGACTTTACGAGAGGGAGTACTTC.

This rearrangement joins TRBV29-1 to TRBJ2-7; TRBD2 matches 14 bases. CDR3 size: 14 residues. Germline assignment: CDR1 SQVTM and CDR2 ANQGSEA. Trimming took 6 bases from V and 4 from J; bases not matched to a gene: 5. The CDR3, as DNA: TGCAGCGTGGGGACTAGCGGGAGTGTTTACGAGCAGTACTTC. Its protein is CSVGTSGSVYEQYF.

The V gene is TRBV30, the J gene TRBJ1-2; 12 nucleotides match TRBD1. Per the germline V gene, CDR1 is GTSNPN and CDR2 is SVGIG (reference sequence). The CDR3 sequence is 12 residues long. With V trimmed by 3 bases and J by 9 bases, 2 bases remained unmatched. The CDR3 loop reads CAWRGTGGCYTF. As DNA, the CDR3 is TGTGCCTGGAGAGGGACAGGGGGCTGCTACACCTTC.

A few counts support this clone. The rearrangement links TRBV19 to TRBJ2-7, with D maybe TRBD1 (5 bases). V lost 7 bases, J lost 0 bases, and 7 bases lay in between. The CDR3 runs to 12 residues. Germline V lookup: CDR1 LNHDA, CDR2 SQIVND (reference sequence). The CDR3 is CASKGDSYEQYF. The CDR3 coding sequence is TGTGCCAGTAAAGGGGACTCCTACGAGCAGTACTTC. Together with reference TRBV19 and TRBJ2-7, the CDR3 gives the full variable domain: DGGITQSPKYLFRKEGQNVTLSCEQNLNHDAMYWYRQDPGQGLRLIYYSQIVNDFQKGDIAEGYSVSREKKESFPLTVTSAQKNPTAFYLCASKGDSYEQYFGPGTRLTVT.

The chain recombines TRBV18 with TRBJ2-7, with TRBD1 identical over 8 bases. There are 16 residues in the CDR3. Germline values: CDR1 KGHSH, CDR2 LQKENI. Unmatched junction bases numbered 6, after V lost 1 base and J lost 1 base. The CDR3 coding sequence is TGTGCCAGCTCACCACGGCAGGGGGCGGAATCCTACGAGCAGTACTTC. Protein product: CASSPRQGAESYEQYF.